Included here is one T cell receptor beta chain sequence, with context. Its specificity is unknown. The data are from a study of shared clonotypes between healthy human individuals. Study background: Used for every donor were three CD4 naive, three CD4 memory, two CD8 naive and one CD8 memory plate. Regarding the study as a whole: Non-shared clonotypes had lower generation probabilities than those shared by all four donors.

J was trimmed by 2 bases and V by 4 bases; bases with no gene match: 4. Germline CDR1 is SGHVS and CDR2 is FNYEAQ. The CDR3 consists of 15 residues. Terminally differentiated effector memory CD45RA+ cells were excluded from the naive CD8 cells, which were CD45RO-negative and positively selected for CCR7. Several immunoSEQ plates held equal portions of the genomic DNA taken from each subset. Study processing details: Filtering of immunoSEQ junctional sequences could not match full-length read filtering. Profiling relied on immunoSEQ multiplex PCR, and the TCRdb table lists in-frame clones only, not all of them. V and J calls and clone size are copied from that table; D and trimming were computed from the DNA. In the table there are about 800,000 clones, 90% to 97% of which are singletons.

Input material: naive CD8+ T cells sorted from blood. The gene calls are TRBV7-6 and TRBJ2-3; 9 nucleotides match TRBD1. This clonotype was sampled from a young man in good health. CDR3 residues: CASSSTGGFTDTQYF. The CDR3 DNA follows: TGTGCCAGCAGCTCCACAGGGGGCTTCACAGATACGCAGTATTTT.